A selection of T cell receptor beta chains follows, all from one sample in a study of beta chain features in type 1 diabetes. Only in-frame clones appear in the TCRdb table, and some are missing; sequencing was by immunoSEQ multiplex PCR. Among nearly 700,000 clones, roughly 13% were seen once, and the ten largest hold less than 0.025%. Sequencing was performed on naive CD4+ T cells from blood. The receptor source for this set is a man in his late teens or twenties with type 1 diabetes. Both conserved end residues are part of each CDR3. D genes are given only for firm matches. The size field is filled for only some rows; it gives once, few, many or a size class.

j_gene: TRBJ1-4
v_gene: TRBV25-1
d_gene: TRBD1
abundance: few
CDR3nt: TGTGCCAGCAGTGACGCCCCCGGACAGGGTTTGGGTGAAAAACTGTTTTTT
CDR3aa: CASSDAPGQGLGEKLFF

j_gene: TRBJ2-7
v_gene: TRBV6-6
d_gene: .
abundance: few
CDR3nt: TGTGCCAGCAGTCGCCAATCCACGGGTCATACCTACGAGCAGTACTTC
CDR3aa: CASSRQSTGHTYEQYF

j_gene: TRBJ1-6
v_gene: TRBV29-1
d_gene: .
abundance: few
CDR3nt: TGCAGCGTTGGGGAAGGGAGTTCACCCCTCCACTTT
CDR3aa: CSVGEGSSPLHF

j_gene: TRBJ2-5
v_gene: TRBV6-1
d_gene: .
abundance: few
CDR3nt: TGTGCCAGCAGTGCCGACCTAGGGGTTCCCTTGCAGACCCAGTACTTC
CDR3aa: CASSADLGVPLQTQYF

j_gene: TRBJ1-5
v_gene: TRBV15
d_gene: .
abundance: few
CDR3nt: TGTGCCACCAGCAGAGATTCCTGGCAGGGCGGTCAGCCCCAGCATTTT
CDR3aa: CATSRDSWQGGQPQHF

j_gene: TRBJ2-7
v_gene: TRBV2
d_gene: .
abundance: few
CDR3nt: TGTGCCAGCAGTGTGGAGTACGAGCAGTACTTC
CDR3aa: CASSVEYEQYF

j_gene: TRBJ2-7
v_gene: TRBV6-6
d_gene: .
abundance: few
CDR3nt: TGTGCCAGCAGCAAGACCAGCTACGAGCAGTACTTC
CDR3aa: CASSKTSYEQYF

j_gene: TRBJ1-1
v_gene: TRBV7-3
d_gene: .
abundance: .
CDR3nt: TGTGCCAGCAGCACAACGGGACACCCGAACACTGAAGCTTTCTTT
CDR3aa: CASSTTGHPNTEAFF

j_gene: TRBJ2-5
v_gene: TRBV27
d_gene: TRBD2
abundance: .
CDR3nt: TGTGCCAGCAGCCTTGGACTAGCGGGGGGTCCGTACCAAGAGACCCAGTACTTC
CDR3aa: CASSLGLAGGPYQETQYF

j_gene: TRBJ2-5
v_gene: TRBV6-5
d_gene: TRBD2
abundance: few
CDR3nt: TGTGCCAGCAAGGGACTAGCGGGAAGAGAGACCCAGTACTTC
CDR3aa: CASKGLAGRETQYF

j_gene: TRBJ2-5
v_gene: TRBV10-2
d_gene: TRBD1
abundance: .
CDR3nt: TGCGCCAGCAGCCTGACAGGGGGAACAGCAGAGACCCAGTACTTC
CDR3aa: CASSLTGGTAETQYF

j_gene: TRBJ2-3
v_gene: TRBV29-1
d_gene: .
abundance: .
CDR3nt: TGCAGCGTTGAGAGTCGGCTAGTGTTAGATACGCAGTATTTT
CDR3aa: CSVESRLVLDTQYF

j_gene: TRBJ1-1
v_gene: TRBV5-4
d_gene: TRBD1
abundance: .
CDR3nt: TGTGCCAGCAGCTGGGACAGGGAGACTTATGAAGCTTTCTTT
CDR3aa: CASSWDRETYEAFF

j_gene: TRBJ2-5
v_gene: TRBV30
d_gene: TRBD1
abundance: few
CDR3nt: TGTGCCCGTGACAGGGTCCAAGAGACCCAGTACTTC
CDR3aa: CARDRVQETQYF

j_gene: TRBJ2-1
v_gene: TRBV10-3
d_gene: .
abundance: few
CDR3nt: TGTGCCATCAGTGAAGGAAATGAGCAGTTCTTC
CDR3aa: CAISEGNEQFF

j_gene: TRBJ2-2
v_gene: TRBV2
d_gene: TRBD2
abundance: .
CDR3nt: TGTGCCAGCTTACGGACTAGCGGGGGGACCGGGGAGCTGTTTTTT
CDR3aa: CASLRTSGGTGELFF

j_gene: TRBJ1-2
v_gene: TRBV30
d_gene: .
abundance: .
CDR3nt: TGTGCCTGGAGTGGGACGGGGGGCCGACCCTATGGCTACACCTTC
CDR3aa: CAWSGTGGRPYGYTF

j_gene: TRBJ2-7
v_gene: TRBV30
d_gene: .
abundance: .
CDR3nt: TGTGCCTGGGGACAAACGGGTGCCGGGTCCAACGAGCAGTACTTC
CDR3aa: CAWGQTGAGSNEQYF

j_gene: TRBJ2-3
v_gene: TRBV29-1
d_gene: .
abundance: few
CDR3nt: TGCAGCGTCCGCTTATACACAGATACGCAGTATTTT
CDR3aa: CSVRLYTDTQYF

j_gene: TRBJ2-7
v_gene: TRBV18
d_gene: .
abundance: .
CDR3nt: TGTGCCAGCTCACTTGGGGAGTACGAGCAGTACTTC
CDR3aa: CASSLGEYEQYF

j_gene: TRBJ1-5
v_gene: TRBV11-2
d_gene: TRBD1
abundance: .
CDR3nt: TGTGCCAGCAGCGCACAGGGGGCTCACGGTCAGCCCCAGCATTTT
CDR3aa: CASSAQGAHGQPQHF

j_gene: TRBJ2-1
v_gene: TRBV7-9
d_gene: .
abundance: .
CDR3nt: TGTGCCAGCCGTTTTCTTGGGGTAGGAAAGGATGAGCAGTTCTTC
CDR3aa: CASRFLGVGKDEQFF

j_gene: TRBJ2-1
v_gene: TRBV6-4
d_gene: TRBD1
abundance: few
CDR3nt: TGTGCCAGCAGTGACGTAGGGGGCGGCCACAATGAGCAGTTCTTC
CDR3aa: CASSDVGGGHNEQFF

j_gene: TRBJ1-1
v_gene: TRBV4-1
d_gene: .
abundance: few
CDR3nt: TGCGCCAGCAGCCACCAACAGAACACTGAAGCTTTCTTT
CDR3aa: CASSHQQNTEAFF

j_gene: TRBJ1-5
v_gene: TRBV5-1
d_gene: TRBD1
abundance: .
CDR3nt: TGCGCCAGCAGCCTAGAAGGACAGGGTAGTCAGCCCCAGCATTTT
CDR3aa: CASSLEGQGSQPQHF

j_gene: TRBJ2-7
v_gene: TRBV28
d_gene: .
abundance: .
CDR3nt: TGTGCCAGCAGCCCCTTAAGGATTTCCTACGAGCAGTACTTC
CDR3aa: CASSPLRISYEQYF

j_gene: TRBJ2-1
v_gene: TRBV2
d_gene: .
abundance: few
CDR3nt: TGTGCCAGCAGAGAAGACAGATCTCAGTTCTTC
CDR3aa: CASREDRSQFF

j_gene: TRBJ1-3
v_gene: TRBV15
d_gene: TRBD1
abundance: few
CDR3nt: TGTGCCACCAACTTAGACAGGGTACCTGGAAACACCATATATTTT
CDR3aa: CATNLDRVPGNTIYF

j_gene: TRBJ1-5
v_gene: TRBV30
d_gene: .
abundance: few
CDR3nt: TGTGCCTGGAGCAGGGAGGGCAATCAGCCCCAGCATTTT
CDR3aa: CAWSREGNQPQHF

j_gene: TRBJ2-7
v_gene: TRBV7-6
d_gene: .
abundance: few
CDR3nt: TGTGCCAGCAGCTTAGAGGCCCCGCCGGTCGAGCAGTACTTC
CDR3aa: CASSLEAPPVEQYF